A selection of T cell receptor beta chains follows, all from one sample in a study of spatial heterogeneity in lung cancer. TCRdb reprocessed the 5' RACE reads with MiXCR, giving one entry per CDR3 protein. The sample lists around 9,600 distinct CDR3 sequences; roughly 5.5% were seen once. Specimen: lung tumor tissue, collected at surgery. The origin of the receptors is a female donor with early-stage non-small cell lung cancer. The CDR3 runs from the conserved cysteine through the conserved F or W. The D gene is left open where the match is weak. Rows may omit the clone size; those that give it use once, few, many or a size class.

CDR3aa: CASSGRRSPLHF; CDR3nt: TGTGCCAGCAGCGGGAGGCGGTCACCCCTCCACTTT; abundance: many; v_gene: TRBV6-5; d_gene: .; j_gene: TRBJ1-6
CDR3aa: CASTKPGLAGSSYEQYF; CDR3nt: TGTGCCAGCACCAAACCGGGACTAGCGGGGAGCTCCTACGAGCAGTACTTC; abundance: many; v_gene: TRBV6-2/TRBV6-3; d_gene: TRBD2; j_gene: TRBJ2-7
CDR3aa: CASSLTTSTDTQYF; CDR3nt: TGTGCCAGCAGCCTCACGACTAGTACAGATACGCAGTATTTT; abundance: .; v_gene: TRBV7-3; d_gene: .; j_gene: TRBJ2-3
CDR3aa: CISVSEAPDSRRDTEAFF; CDR3nt: .; abundance: many; v_gene: TRBV7-5; d_gene: .; j_gene: TRBJ1-1
CDR3aa: CASSMGWDSGLNTEAFF; CDR3nt: TGTGCCAGCAGCATGGGGTGGGACTCCGGGTTGAACACTGAAGCTTTCTTT; abundance: many; v_gene: TRBV5-8; d_gene: .; j_gene: TRBJ1-1
CDR3aa: CASSQVGIAVNTEAFF; CDR3nt: TGCGCCAGCAGCCAAGTTGGGATCGCGGTGAACACTGAAGCTTTCTTT; abundance: medium-sized; v_gene: TRBV4-1; d_gene: .; j_gene: TRBJ1-1
CDR3aa: CASSQDLQTEAFF; CDR3nt: TGTGCCAGCAGCCAAGATCTCCAAACTGAAGCTTTCTTT; abundance: .; v_gene: TRBV4-2; d_gene: .; j_gene: TRBJ1-1
CDR3aa: CASSLASGGNQPQHF; CDR3nt: TGTGCCAGCAGCTTAGCTTCCGGGGGCAATCAGCCCCAGCATTTT; abundance: many; v_gene: TRBV7-2; d_gene: .; j_gene: TRBJ1-5
CDR3aa: CASSRDRAVTGELFF; CDR3nt: TGTGCCAGCAGTCGGGACAGGGCTGTCACCGGGGAGCTGTTTTTT; abundance: many; v_gene: TRBV27; d_gene: TRBD1; j_gene: TRBJ2-2
CDR3aa: CASSGRGEQYF; CDR3nt: TGTGCCAGCAGCGGGCGGGGCGAGCAGTACTTC; abundance: many; v_gene: TRBV7-2; d_gene: .; j_gene: TRBJ2-7
CDR3aa: CASKEGRNSGANVLTF; CDR3nt: TGTGCCAGCAAGGAGGGACGGAACTCTGGGGCCAACGTCCTGACTTTC; abundance: medium-sized; v_gene: TRBV6-5; d_gene: .; j_gene: TRBJ2-6
CDR3aa: CASRHGGVLHF; CDR3nt: TGTGCCAGCAGACACGGGGGGGTTCTCCACTTT; abundance: many; v_gene: TRBV12-3/TRBV12-4; d_gene: .; j_gene: TRBJ1-6
CDR3aa: CAWSSFHGTRDTGELFF; CDR3nt: TGTGCCTGGAGCTCATTCCACGGGACGAGGGACACCGGGGAGCTGTTTTTT; abundance: .; v_gene: TRBV30; d_gene: .; j_gene: TRBJ2-2
CDR3aa: CAWGGHFSNQPQHF; CDR3nt: TGTGCCTGGGGAGGGCATTTTAGCAATCAGCCCCAGCATTTT; abundance: .; v_gene: TRBV30; d_gene: .; j_gene: TRBJ1-5
CDR3aa: CASSLYWGQEAFF; CDR3nt: TGTGCCAGCAGTTTATATTGGGGACAGGAAGCTTTCTTT; abundance: many; v_gene: TRBV12-3/TRBV12-4; d_gene: TRBD1; j_gene: TRBJ1-1
CDR3aa: CASSQDYGRSYEQYF; CDR3nt: TGTGCCAGCAGCCAAGATTATGGGAGGAGCTACGAGCAGTACTTC; abundance: .; v_gene: TRBV14; d_gene: .; j_gene: TRBJ2-7
CDR3aa: CASSLDRVANNSPLHF; CDR3nt: TGTGCCAGCAGCTTAGACAGGGTAGCTAATAATTCACCCCTCCACTTT; abundance: many; v_gene: TRBV7-8; d_gene: .; j_gene: TRBJ1-6
CDR3aa: CASSPGLGGGYTF; CDR3nt: TGTGCCAGTAGTCCGGGGCTCGGAGGGGGCTACACCTTC; abundance: medium-sized; v_gene: TRBV19; d_gene: .; j_gene: TRBJ1-2
CDR3aa: CASSPQLSGANVLTF; CDR3nt: TGTGCCAGCAGCCCTCAGCTATCTGGGGCCAACGTCCTGACTTTC; abundance: many; v_gene: TRBV11-2; d_gene: .; j_gene: TRBJ2-6
CDR3aa: CASIRRSPLHF; CDR3nt: TGTGCCAGCATCCGGAGATCACCCCTCCACTTT; abundance: few; v_gene: TRBV6-4; d_gene: .; j_gene: TRBJ1-6
CDR3aa: CASSHPLASGPPDTQYF; CDR3nt: TGCGCCAGCAGCCATCCCTTGGCTAGCGGGCCCCCAGATACGCAGTATTTT; abundance: many; v_gene: TRBV4-3; d_gene: TRBD2; j_gene: TRBJ2-3
CDR3aa: CSGLAGGPGQETQYF; CDR3nt: TGCTCGGGACTAGCGGGAGGGCCAGGGCAAGAGACCCAGTACTTC; abundance: many; v_gene: TRBV20-1; d_gene: TRBD2; j_gene: TRBJ2-5
CDR3aa: CASSRRTSTDTQYF; CDR3nt: TGTGCCAGCAGCCGCAGGACTAGCACAGATACGCAGTATTTT; abundance: many; v_gene: TRBV6-6; d_gene: .; j_gene: TRBJ2-3
CDR3aa: CASSLATGSYNEQFF; CDR3nt: TGTGCCAGCAGCTTAGCGACAGGGTCCTACAATGAGCAGTTCTTC; abundance: many; v_gene: TRBV7-2; d_gene: TRBD1; j_gene: TRBJ2-1
CDR3aa: CASSFSGYFSGANVLTF; CDR3nt: TGTGCCAGCAGCTTCTCAGGGTACTTCTCTGGGGCCAACGTCCTGACTTTC; abundance: many; v_gene: TRBV7-8; d_gene: .; j_gene: TRBJ2-6
CDR3aa: CAISEGGQNTEAFF; CDR3nt: TGTGCCATCAGTGAGGGTGGACAGAACACTGAAGCTTTCTTT; abundance: .; v_gene: TRBV10-3; d_gene: .; j_gene: TRBJ1-1
CDR3aa: CASSPQGSSGNTIYF; CDR3nt: TGTGCCAGCTCACCTCAGGGGAGCTCTGGAAACACCATATATTTT; abundance: many; v_gene: TRBV18; d_gene: .; j_gene: TRBJ1-3
CDR3aa: CASSPGQGRNQPQHF; CDR3nt: TGTGCCAGCAGCCCGGGACAGGGAAGAAATCAGCCCCAGCATTTT; abundance: many; v_gene: TRBV7-2; d_gene: TRBD1; j_gene: TRBJ1-5
CDR3aa: CASSFLRGATTNEKLFF; CDR3nt: TGTGCCAGCAGCTTCTTGAGGGGCGCTACGACTAATGAAAAACTGTTTTTT; abundance: many; v_gene: TRBV7-8; d_gene: .; j_gene: TRBJ1-4
CDR3aa: CASSQDRGGSYGYTF; CDR3nt: TGTGCCAGCAGCCAAGATCGAGGCGGCTCCTATGGCTACACCTTC; abundance: .; v_gene: TRBV3-1; d_gene: .; j_gene: TRBJ1-2
CDR3aa: CASSPDLAGKQYF; CDR3nt: TGTGCCAGCAGCCCCGACTTAGCGGGAAAGCAGTATTTT; abundance: many; v_gene: TRBV14; d_gene: TRBD2; j_gene: TRBJ2-3
CDR3aa: CAITGGGGDEQFF; CDR3nt: TGTGCCATCACTGGCGGGGGTGGCGATGAGCAGTTCTTC; abundance: many; v_gene: TRBV10-3; d_gene: TRBD2; j_gene: TRBJ2-1
CDR3aa: CASSQVPSGSTRAKNIQYF; CDR3nt: TGTGCCAGCAGCCAAGTGCCTAGCGGGAGTACCCGGGCCAAAAACATTCAGTACTTC; abundance: many; v_gene: TRBV3-2; d_gene: .; j_gene: TRBJ2-4
CDR3aa: CASSYSGDSTSEKLFF; CDR3nt: TGTGCCAGCAGTTACTCAGGGGACTCTACCTCTGAAAAACTGTTTTTT; abundance: medium-sized; v_gene: TRBV6-5; d_gene: .; j_gene: TRBJ1-4
CDR3aa: CASSLLWAAAYNEQFF; CDR3nt: TGCGCCAGCAGCTTACTCTGGGCGGCGGCCTACAATGAGCAGTTCTTC; abundance: many; v_gene: TRBV5-1; d_gene: .; j_gene: TRBJ2-1
CDR3aa: CASSIGPGLADNEQFF; CDR3nt: TGTGCCAGTAGTATAGGTCCGGGACTAGCAGACAATGAGCAGTTCTTC; abundance: many; v_gene: TRBV19; d_gene: TRBD2; j_gene: TRBJ2-1
CDR3aa: CSVVSSGANVLTF; CDR3nt: TGCAGCGTTGTAAGCTCTGGGGCCAACGTCCTGACTTTC; abundance: many; v_gene: TRBV29-1; d_gene: .; j_gene: TRBJ2-6